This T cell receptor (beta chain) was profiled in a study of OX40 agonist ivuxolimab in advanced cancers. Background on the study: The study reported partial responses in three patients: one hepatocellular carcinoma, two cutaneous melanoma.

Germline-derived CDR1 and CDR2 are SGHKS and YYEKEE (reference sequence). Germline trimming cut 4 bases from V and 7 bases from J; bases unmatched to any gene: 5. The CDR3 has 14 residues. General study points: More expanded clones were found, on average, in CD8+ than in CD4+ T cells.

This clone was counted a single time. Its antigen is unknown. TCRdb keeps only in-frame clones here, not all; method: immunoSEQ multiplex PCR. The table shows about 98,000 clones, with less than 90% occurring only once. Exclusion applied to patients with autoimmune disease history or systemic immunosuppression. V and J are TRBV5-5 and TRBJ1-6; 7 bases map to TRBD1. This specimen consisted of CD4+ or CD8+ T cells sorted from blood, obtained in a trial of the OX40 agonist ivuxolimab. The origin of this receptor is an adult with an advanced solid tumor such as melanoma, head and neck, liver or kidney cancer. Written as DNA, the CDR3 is TGTGCCAGCAGCGCGGGACAGCCAAATTCACCCCTCCACTTT. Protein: CASSAGQPNSPLHF. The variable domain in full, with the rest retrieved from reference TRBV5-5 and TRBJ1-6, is DAGVTQSPTHLIKTRGQQVTLRCSPISGHKSVSWYQQVLGQGPQFIFQYYEKEERGRGNFPDRFSARQFPNYSSELNVNALLLGDSALYLCASSAGQPNSPLHFGNGTRLTVT.